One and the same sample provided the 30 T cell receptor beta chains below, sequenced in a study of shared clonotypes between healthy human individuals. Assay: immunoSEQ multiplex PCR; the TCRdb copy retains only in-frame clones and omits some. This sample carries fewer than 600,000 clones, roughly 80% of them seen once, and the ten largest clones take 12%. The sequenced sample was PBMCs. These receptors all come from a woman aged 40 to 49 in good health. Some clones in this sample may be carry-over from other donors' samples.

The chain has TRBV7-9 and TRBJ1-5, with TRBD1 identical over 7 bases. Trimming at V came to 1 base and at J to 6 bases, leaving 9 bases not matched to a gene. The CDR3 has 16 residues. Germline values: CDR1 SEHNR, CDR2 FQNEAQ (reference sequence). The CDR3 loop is CASSLGDIDRAQPQHF. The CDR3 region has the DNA TGTGCCAGCAGCTTAGGGGACATAGACAGGGCTCAGCCCCAGCATTTT.

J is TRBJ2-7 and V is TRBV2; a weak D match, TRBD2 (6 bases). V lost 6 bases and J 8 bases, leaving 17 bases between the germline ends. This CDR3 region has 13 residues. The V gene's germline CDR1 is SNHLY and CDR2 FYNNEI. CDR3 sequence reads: CASRGDSFLQQYF. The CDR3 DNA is TGTGCCAGCAGAGGGGACTCCTTCCTCCAGCAGTACTTC. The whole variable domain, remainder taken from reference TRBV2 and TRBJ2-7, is EPEVTQTPSHQVTQMGQEVILRCVPISNHLYFYWYRQILGQKVEFLVSFYNNEISEKSEIFDDQFSVERPDGSNFTLKIRSTKLEDSAMYFCASRGDSFLQQYFGPGTRLTVT.

The CDR3 nucleotides are TGTGCCAGCTCACCGGGACACGGCTACGAGCAGTACTTC. Its translation is CASSPGHGYEQYF. This chain uses TRBV18 with TRBJ2-7; TRBD1 is a possible D gene (6 bases). V was cut by 3 bases and J by 3 bases, with 9 bases left in between. The germline CDR1 and CDR2 sequences are KGHSH and LQKENI. The CDR3 sequence is 13 residues long.

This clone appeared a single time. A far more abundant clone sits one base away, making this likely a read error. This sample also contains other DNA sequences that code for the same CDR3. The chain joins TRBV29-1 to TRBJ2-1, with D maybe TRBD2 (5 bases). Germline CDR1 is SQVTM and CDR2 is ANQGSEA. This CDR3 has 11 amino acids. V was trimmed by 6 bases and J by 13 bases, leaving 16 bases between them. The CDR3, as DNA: TGCAGCGTGTCTAGGTCCGGGGAACAGTTCTTC. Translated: CSVSRSGEQFF.

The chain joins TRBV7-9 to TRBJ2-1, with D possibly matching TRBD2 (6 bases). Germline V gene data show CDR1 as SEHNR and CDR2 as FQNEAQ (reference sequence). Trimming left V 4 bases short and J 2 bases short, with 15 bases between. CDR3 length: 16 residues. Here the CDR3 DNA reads TGTGCCAGCAGCTCGTCCATAGCGGCCCCCTACAATGAGCAGTTCTTC. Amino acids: CASSSSIAAPYNEQFF.

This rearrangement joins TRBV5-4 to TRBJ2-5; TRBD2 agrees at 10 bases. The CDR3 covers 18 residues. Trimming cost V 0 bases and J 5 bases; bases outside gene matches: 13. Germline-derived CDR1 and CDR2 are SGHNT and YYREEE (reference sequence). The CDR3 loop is CASSLGGFLAGGTETQYF. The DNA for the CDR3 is TGTGCCAGCAGCTTGGGCGGGTTCTTAGCGGGAGGTACCGAGACCCAGTACTTC.

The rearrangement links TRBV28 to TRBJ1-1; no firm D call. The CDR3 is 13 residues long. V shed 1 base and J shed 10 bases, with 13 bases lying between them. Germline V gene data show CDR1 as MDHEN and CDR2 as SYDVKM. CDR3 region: CASSLSRPYGAFF. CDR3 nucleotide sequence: TGTGCCAGCAGTTTATCCCGACCGTACGGAGCTTTCTTT. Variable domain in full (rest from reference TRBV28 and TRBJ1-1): DVKVTQSSRYLVKRTGEKVFLECVQDMDHENMFWYRQDPGLGLRLIYFSYDVKMKEKGDIPEGYSVSREKKERFSLILESASTNQTSMYLCASSLSRPYGAFFGQGTRLTVV.

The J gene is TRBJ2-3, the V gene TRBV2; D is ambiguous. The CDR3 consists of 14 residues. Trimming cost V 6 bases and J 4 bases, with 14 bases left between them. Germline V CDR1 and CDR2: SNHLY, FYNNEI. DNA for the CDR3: TGTGCCAGCAGGCCCCTAGGATCGGCAGATACGCAGTATTTT. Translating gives CASRPLGSADTQYF. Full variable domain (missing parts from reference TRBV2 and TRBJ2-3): EPEVTQTPSHQVTQMGQEVILRCVPISNHLYFYWYRQILGQKVEFLVSFYNNEISEKSEIFDDQFSVERPDGSNFTLKIRSTKLEDSAMYFCASRPLGSADTQYFGPGTRLTVL.

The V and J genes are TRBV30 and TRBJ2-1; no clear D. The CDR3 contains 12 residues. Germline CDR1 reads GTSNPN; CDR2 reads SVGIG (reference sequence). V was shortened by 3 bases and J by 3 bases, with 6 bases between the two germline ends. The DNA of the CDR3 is TGTGCCTGGAGGTGGGTCTACAATGAGCAGTTCTTC. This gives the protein CAWRWVYNEQFF.

CDR3 sequence reads: CASSPLVAAGGTDTQYF. CDR3 coding DNA: TGTGCCAGCTCACCACTCGTGGCGGCAGGGGGCACAGATACGCAGTATTTT. The genes are TRBV18 and TRBJ2-3; D is perhaps TRBD1 (6 bases). The CDR3 extends over 17 amino acids. Trimming left V 1 base short and J 1 base short, with 15 bases between. CDR1 is KGHSH, CDR2 LQKENI, per germline.

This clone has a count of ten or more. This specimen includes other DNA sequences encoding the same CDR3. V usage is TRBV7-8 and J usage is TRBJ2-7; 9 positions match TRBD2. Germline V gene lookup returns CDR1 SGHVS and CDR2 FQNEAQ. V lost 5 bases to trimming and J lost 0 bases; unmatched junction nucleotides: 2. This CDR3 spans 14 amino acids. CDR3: CASSRGRASYEQYF. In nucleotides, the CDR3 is TGTGCCAGCAGCCGCGGGAGGGCCTCCTACGAGCAGTACTTC.

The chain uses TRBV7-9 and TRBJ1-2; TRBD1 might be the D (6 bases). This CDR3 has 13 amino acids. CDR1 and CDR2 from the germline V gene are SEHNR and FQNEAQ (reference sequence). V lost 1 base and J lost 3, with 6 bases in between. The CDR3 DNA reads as TGTGCCAGCAGCTTAGACAGGGACTATGGCTACACCTTC. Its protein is CASSLDRDYGYTF.

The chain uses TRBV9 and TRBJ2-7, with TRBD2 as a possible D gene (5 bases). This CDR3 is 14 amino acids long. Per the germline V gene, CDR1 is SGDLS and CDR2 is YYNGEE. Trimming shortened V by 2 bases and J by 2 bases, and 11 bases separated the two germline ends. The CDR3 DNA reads TGTGCCAGCAGCGTCAACGCCGGGGCCTACGAGCAGTACTTC. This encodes CASSVNAGAYEQYF.

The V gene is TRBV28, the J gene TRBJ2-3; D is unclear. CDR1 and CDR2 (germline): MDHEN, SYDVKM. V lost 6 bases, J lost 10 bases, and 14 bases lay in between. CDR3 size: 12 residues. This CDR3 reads CASSLLSAAQYF. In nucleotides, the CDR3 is TGTGCCAGCAGCCTACTCTCTGCGGCGCAGTATTTT.

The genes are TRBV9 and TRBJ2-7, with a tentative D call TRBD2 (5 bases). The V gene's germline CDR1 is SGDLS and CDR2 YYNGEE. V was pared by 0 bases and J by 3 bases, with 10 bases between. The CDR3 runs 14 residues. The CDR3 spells CASSVGGYDYEQYF. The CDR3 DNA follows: TGTGCCAGCAGCGTAGGAGGGTACGACTACGAGCAGTACTTC. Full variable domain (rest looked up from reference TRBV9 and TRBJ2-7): DSGVTQTPKHLITATGQRVTLRCSPRSGDLSVYWYQQSLDQGLQFLIQYYNGEERAKGNILERFSAQQFPDLHSELNLSSLELGDSALYFCASSVGGYDYEQYFGPGTRLTVT.

CDR3 residues: CASRGGFYSNQPQHF. The CDR3 DNA reads TGTGCCAGCAGGGGTGGGTTCTATAGCAATCAGCCCCAGCATTTT. The J gene is TRBJ1-5, the V gene TRBV27, with D unclear. The germline V gene encodes CDR1 MNHEY and CDR2 SMNVEV (reference sequence). CDR3 size: 15 residues. Trimming took 6 bases from V and 0 from J, leaving 12 bases between them.

In DNA, the CDR3 is TGTGCCAGCAGTCCCTCACGAGGGCCATTCTACGAGCAGTACTTC. It yields the protein CASSPSRGPFYEQYF. The chain links TRBV6-1 to TRBJ2-7, with D perhaps TRBD2 (5 bases). V lost 5 bases, J lost 3 bases, and 17 bases lay in between. CDR1 and CDR2 from the germline V gene are MNHNS and SASEGT. The CDR3 runs 15 residues.

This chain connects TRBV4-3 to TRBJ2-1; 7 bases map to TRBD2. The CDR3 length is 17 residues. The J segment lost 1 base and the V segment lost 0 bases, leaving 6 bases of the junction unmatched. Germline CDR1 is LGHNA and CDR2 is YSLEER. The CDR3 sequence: CASSQDSREPSYNEQFF. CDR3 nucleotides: TGCGCCAGCAGCCAAGATTCGCGGGAGCCTTCCTACAATGAGCAGTTCTTC.

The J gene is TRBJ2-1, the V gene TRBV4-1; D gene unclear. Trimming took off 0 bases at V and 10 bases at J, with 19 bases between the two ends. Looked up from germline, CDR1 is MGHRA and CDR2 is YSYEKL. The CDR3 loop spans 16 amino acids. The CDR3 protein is CASSQEGTSTLVEQFF. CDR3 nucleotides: TGCGCCAGCAGCCAAGAGGGTACGTCCACCCTGGTAGAGCAGTTCTTC.

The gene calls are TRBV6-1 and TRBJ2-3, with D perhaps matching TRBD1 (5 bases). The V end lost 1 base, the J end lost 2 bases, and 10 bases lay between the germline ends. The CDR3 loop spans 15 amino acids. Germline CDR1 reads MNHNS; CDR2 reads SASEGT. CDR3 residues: CASSEGGRDTDTQYF. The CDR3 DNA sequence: TGTGCCAGCAGTGAAGGGGGCAGGGACACAGATACGCAGTATTTT.

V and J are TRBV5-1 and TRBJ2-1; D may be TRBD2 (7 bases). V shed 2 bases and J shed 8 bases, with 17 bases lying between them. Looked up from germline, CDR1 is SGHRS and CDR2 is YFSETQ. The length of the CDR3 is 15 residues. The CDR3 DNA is TGCGCCAGCAGCTTAGGGGGAGGGAGGTCCGATGAGCAGTTCTTC. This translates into CASSLGGGRSDEQFF.

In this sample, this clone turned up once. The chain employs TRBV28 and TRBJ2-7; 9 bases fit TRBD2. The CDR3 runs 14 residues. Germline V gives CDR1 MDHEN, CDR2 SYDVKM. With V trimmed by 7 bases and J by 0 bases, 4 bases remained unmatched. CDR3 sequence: CASTTSGSSYEQYF. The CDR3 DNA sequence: TGTGCCAGCACCACTAGCGGGTCCTCCTACGAGCAGTACTTC.

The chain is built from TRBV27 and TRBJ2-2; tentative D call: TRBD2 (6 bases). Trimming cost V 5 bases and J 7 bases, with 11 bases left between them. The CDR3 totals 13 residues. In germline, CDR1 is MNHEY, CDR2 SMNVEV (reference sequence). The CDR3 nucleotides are TGTGCCAGCAGTCTACTAGCTCGCGGGGAGCTGTTTTTT. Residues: CASSLLARGELFF.

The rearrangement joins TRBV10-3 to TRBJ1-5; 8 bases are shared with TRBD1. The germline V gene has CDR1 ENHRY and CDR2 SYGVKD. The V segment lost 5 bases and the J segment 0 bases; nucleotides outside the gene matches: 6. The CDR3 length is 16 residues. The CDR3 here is CAISSDRADSNQPQHF. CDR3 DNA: TGTGCCATCAGTTCGGACAGGGCCGATAGCAATCAGCCCCAGCATTTT.

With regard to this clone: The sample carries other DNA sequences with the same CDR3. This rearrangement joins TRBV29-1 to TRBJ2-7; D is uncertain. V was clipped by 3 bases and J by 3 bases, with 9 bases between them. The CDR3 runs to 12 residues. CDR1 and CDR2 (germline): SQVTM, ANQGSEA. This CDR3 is CSVEQTNYEQYF. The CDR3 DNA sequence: TGCAGCGTTGAGCAGACAAACTACGAGCAGTACTTC.

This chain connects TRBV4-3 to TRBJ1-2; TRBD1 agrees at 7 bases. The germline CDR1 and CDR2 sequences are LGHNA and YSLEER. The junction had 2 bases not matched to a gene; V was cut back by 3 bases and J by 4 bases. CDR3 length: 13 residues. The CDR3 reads CASSQAGGYGYTF. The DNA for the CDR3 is TGCGCCAGCAGCCAGGCAGGGGGCTATGGCTACACCTTC.

The CDR3 reads CASSPGAGEETQYF. The DNA for the CDR3 is TGTGCCAGCAGCCCGGGGGCAGGGGAGGAGACCCAGTACTTC. The rearrangement links TRBV11-2 to TRBJ2-5; D may be TRBD1 or TRBD2 (6 bases each). The CDR3 has 14 amino acids. Germline V gene data show CDR1 as SGHAT and CDR2 as FQNNGV. Trimming stripped 5 bases from V and 5 bases from J, with 15 bases between. The whole variable domain, filled in from reference TRBV11-2 and TRBJ2-5, reads EAGVAQSPRYKIIEKRQSVAFWCNPISGHATLYWYQQILGQGPKLLIQFQNNGVVDDSQLPKDRFSAERLKGVDSTLKIQPAKLEDSAVYLCASSPGAGEETQYFGPGTRLLVL.

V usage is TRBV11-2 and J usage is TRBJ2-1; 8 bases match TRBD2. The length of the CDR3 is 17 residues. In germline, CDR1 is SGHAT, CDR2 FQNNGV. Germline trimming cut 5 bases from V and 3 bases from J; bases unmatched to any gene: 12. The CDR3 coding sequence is TGTGCCAGCAGCCCCTGGGGTGCGGGAGGCCACTACAATGAGCAGTTCTTC. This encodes CASSPWGAGGHYNEQFF.

CDR3 in amino acids: CASSPRRLAGVKDTQYF. CDR3 nucleotides: TGTGCCAGCTCACCGAGGCGACTAGCGGGAGTGAAAGATACGCAGTATTTT. This chain uses TRBV18 with TRBJ2-3, with 12 bases matching TRBD2. CDR3 length: 17 amino acids. CDR1 KGHSH and CDR2 LQKENI come from the germline V gene. Trimming took 3 bases from V and 5 from J; bases not matched to a gene: 9.

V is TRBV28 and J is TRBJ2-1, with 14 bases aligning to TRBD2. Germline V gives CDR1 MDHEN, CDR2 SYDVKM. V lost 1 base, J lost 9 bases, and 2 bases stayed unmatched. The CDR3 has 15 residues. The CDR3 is CASSLLTSGRGEQFF. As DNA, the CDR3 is TGTGCCAGCAGTTTATTGACTAGCGGGAGGGGTGAGCAGTTCTTC.